A single T cell receptor (beta chain) is shown here with its context. Its antigen is undetermined. In TCRdb, the reads were re-called with MiXCR into one record per CDR3 protein. In the table there are some 500,000 distinct CDR3 sequences, around a third of which are singletons. CDR3 length: 16 amino acids. Looked up from germline, CDR1 is SNHLY and CDR2 is FYNNEI. Trimming at V came to 7 bases and at J to 6 bases, leaving 8 bases not matched to a gene. The data derive from a study of T cell repertoires in cytomegalovirus infection. On the study more broadly: In the study, CMV epitopes included recently identified HLA-C-restricted and well-studied HLA-B-restricted ones. Public TCR beta signatures were indicative of both CMV infection and a matching HLA type.

Overall study findings and caveats: In two of eight donors, the top clonotype was HLA-C-restricted CMV-specific. The cumulative frequency of public TCR beta families identified carriers of CMV plus the relevant HLA.

The chain has TRBV2 and TRBJ2-1, with 14 nucleotides matching TRBD2. The sequence was collected from a human donor in good health (CMV status not recorded). Some clones in this sample may be carry-over from other donors' samples. The sequencing used cultured PBMCs, collected from culture after CMV antigen stimulation. The CDR3 DNA is TGTGCCAGCATTTCGACTAGCGGGAGGGCCAGCAATGAGCAGTTCTTC. Amino acids: CASISTSGRASNEQFF.